This T cell receptor (beta chain) was recovered during a study of response to subunit inactivated influenza vaccine. Study outcomes and limitations: T cells newly recruited by each seasonal influenza vaccination are few, the authors suggested.

The germline V gene encodes CDR1 SGHVS and CDR2 FNYEAQ. V was pared by 4 bases and J by 8 bases, with 12 bases between. The length of the CDR3 is 13 residues. TCRdb processed the RT-PCR reads anew with MiXCR; each CDR3 protein has one entry. The sample contains 500,000 to 550,000 distinct CDR3 sequences, approximately 6.9% of which appear only once. Comments on this clonotype: Its matching antigen is unknown.

The sequencing here drew on PBMCs from blood, taken around 25 months after vaccination. The clonotype was recovered from a man aged 50 to 69 who received an inactivated influenza vaccine. This chain joins TRBV7-6 and TRBJ1-3; D unclear. CDR3 DNA sequence: TGTGCCAGCAGCTCGGATCTTTTCGACACCATATATTTT. Translation: CASSSDLFDTIYF.